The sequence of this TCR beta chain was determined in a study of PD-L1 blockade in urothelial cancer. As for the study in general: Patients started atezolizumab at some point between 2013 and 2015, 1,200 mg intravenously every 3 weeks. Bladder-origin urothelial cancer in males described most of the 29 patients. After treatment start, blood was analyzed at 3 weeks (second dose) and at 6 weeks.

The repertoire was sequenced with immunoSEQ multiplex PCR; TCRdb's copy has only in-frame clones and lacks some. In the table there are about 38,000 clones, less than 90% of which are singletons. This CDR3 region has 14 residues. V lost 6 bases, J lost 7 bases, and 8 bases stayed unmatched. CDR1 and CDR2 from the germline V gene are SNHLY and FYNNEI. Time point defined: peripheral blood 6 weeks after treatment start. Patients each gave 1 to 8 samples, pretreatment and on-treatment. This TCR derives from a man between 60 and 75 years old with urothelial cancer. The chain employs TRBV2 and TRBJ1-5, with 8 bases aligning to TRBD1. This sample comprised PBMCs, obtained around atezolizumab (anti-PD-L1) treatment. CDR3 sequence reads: CASRTGGEGQPQHF. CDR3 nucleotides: TGTGCCAGCAGAACAGGGGGAGAAGGGCAGCCCCAGCATTTT.